Listed below are T cell receptor beta chains from one sample, sequenced in a study of blood T cells in healthy people across ages. TCRdb reprocessed the 5' RACE reads with MiXCR, giving one entry per CDR3 protein. Of fewer than 2,000,000 distinct CDR3 sequences listed, 39% are singletons. The sample comprised blood. All receptors come from a human donor in good health. Each CDR3 is given with its conserved first and last residue. Fields, in order: J gene, clone size, D gene, V gene, CDR3 DNA, CDR3 protein. The D gene is left open where the match is weak. Rows may omit the clone size; those that give it use once, few, many or a size class.

TRBJ1-6,few,TRBD1,TRBV2,TGTGCCAGCAGTCCCCCCAGGGGGCGGAATTCACCCCTCCACTTT,CASSPPRGRNSPLHF
TRBJ1-2,.,.,TRBV20-1,TGCAGTGCTAGAGATTTGGACAGAGGAGTCACCTTC,CSARDLDRGVTF
TRBJ1-2,few,.,TRBV28,TGTGCCAGCAGTTTATCACGGGATAGCTATGGCTACACCTTC,CASSLSRDSYGYTF
TRBJ2-3,.,.,TRBV20-1,TGCAGCCACCGGGGCAGGGGTGCAGATACGCAGTATTTT,CSHRGRGADTQYF
TRBJ2-5,few,.,TRBV12-5,TGTGCTAGTGGTACTACAGGGTCCCAAGAGACCCAGTACTTC,CASGTTGSQETQYF
TRBJ1-2,few,.,TRBV4-3,TGCGCCAGCAGCCAAGAACTCGGGGACCACTATGGCTACACCTTC,CASSQELGDHYGYTF
TRBJ1-1,.,TRBD1,TRBV7-9,TGTGCCAGCAGCTCCAGACAGGGAGGAATGGTGGGTTCGCGTAAAGCTTTCTTT,CASSSRQGGMVGSRKAFF
TRBJ2-3,.,TRBD1,TRBV5-1,TGCGCCAGCAGCCCGGGACAGCTTAGCACAGATACGCAGTATTTT,CASSPGQLSTDTQYF
TRBJ2-5,.,.,TRBV10-3,TGTGCCATCAGTGATCAGGGCCGGGGGACACAAGAGACCCAGTACTTC,CAISDQGRGTQETQYF
TRBJ1-6,.,.,TRBV7-6,TGTGCCAGCAGCCCCCGCCCCTCCTACAATTCACCCCTCCACTTT,CASSPRPSYNSPLHF
TRBJ2-7,.,TRBD2,TRBV6-2/TRBV6-3,TGTGCCATCTCGGGGGGGCCATTCTACGAGCAGTACTTC,CAISGGPFYEQYF
TRBJ1-2,many,.,TRBV12-3/TRBV12-4,TGTGCCAGCAGTAAAACGGCTAACTATGGCTACACCTTC,CASSKTANYGYTF
TRBJ1-6,few,.,TRBV6-5,TGTGCCAGCACCCTGGACGTGGGAAATTCACCCCTCCACTTT,CASTLDVGNSPLHF
TRBJ1-5,once,.,TRBV6-2/TRBV6-3,TGTGCCAGCAGTTACTGGGATGGCAATCAGCCCCAGCATTTT,CASSYWDGNQPQHF
TRBJ2-3,.,.,TRBV7-2,TGTGCCGGCAGCCCTGGACAACGTGGCACAGATACGCAGTATTTT,CAGSPGQRGTDTQYF
TRBJ1-5,.,.,TRBV20-1,TGCAGTGCTAGAGACCCCTCCCCAGGGTACCAGCCCCAGCATTTT,CSARDPSPGYQPQHF
TRBJ2-7,.,.,TRBV5-1,TGCGCCAGCAGCATAGCACGGGACGGTTCCTACGAGCAGTACTTC,CASSIARDGSYEQYF
TRBJ2-3,.,TRBD2,TRBV7-2,TGTGCCAGCAGCTTAGCGGGCGGGGGGGCAACAGATACGCAGTATTTT,CASSLAGGGATDTQYF
TRBJ2-7,.,TRBD1,TRBV6-2/TRBV6-3,TGTGCCAGCAGAACCACAGGGGGTAGATCCTACGAGCAGTACTTC,CASRTTGGRSYEQYF
TRBJ2-2,.,.,TRBV3-1,TGTGCCAGCGGCACGGGGCCGAACACCGGGGAGCTGTTTTTT,CASGTGPNTGELFF
TRBJ2-4,.,.,TRBV7-2,TGTGCCAGCAGAGGGGTGTTTTCCTACAATGAGCAGTACTTC,CASRGVFSYNEQYF
TRBJ1-4,.,.,TRBV7-2,TGTGCCAGCAGCGGAGGGGGAGAAAAACTGTTTTTT,CASSGGGEKLFF
TRBJ2-1,.,.,TRBV9,TGTGCCAGCAGCGTAGGGGGGGGGGACAGATTCAATGAGCAGTTCTTC,CASSVGGGDRFNEQFF
TRBJ1-6,.,TRBD1,TRBV7-2,TGTGCCAGCAGCTATGGACAGGGAAATTCACCCCTCCACTTT,CASSYGQGNSPLHF
TRBJ1-4,.,.,TRBV4-2,TGTGCCAGCAGCCAGACTAACGGTGAAAAACTGTTTTTT,CASSQTNGEKLFF
TRBJ2-3,.,.,TRBV5-1,TGCGCCAGTACCCCACGAGGAGTGGGCACAGATACGCAGTATTTT,CASTPRGVGTDTQYF
TRBJ1-1,.,TRBD1,TRBV30,TGTGCCTGGAGTGCGGGACAGATGAACACTGAAGCTTTCTTT,CAWSAGQMNTEAFF
TRBJ2-1,.,.,TRBV30,TGTGCCGGGAGCGCGGTGGGACGGGGGCAGTTCTTC,CAGSAVGRGQFF
TRBJ1-2,.,TRBD1,TRBV7-2,TGTGCCAGCAGCCCCGCTCGACAGGGGTTGGGCTATGGCTACACCTTC,CASSPARQGLGYGYTF
TRBJ2-7,.,.,TRBV18,TGTGCCAGCTCACCGCCCAGGGAAGAGCAGTACTTC,CASSPPREEQYF
TRBJ1-2,few,TRBD1,TRBV20-1,TGCAGTGCCACTCGGCGGGGACAGCGAGGCTACACCTTC,CSATRRGQRGYTF
TRBJ2-3,.,.,TRBV6-5,TGTGCCAGCAGAGACAGGTTGAGCACAGATACGCAGTATTTT,CASRDRLSTDTQYF
TRBJ2-5,.,TRBD1,TRBV5-1,TGCGCCAGCAGCACCACAGGGGGCCCGGAGACCCAGTACTTC,CASSTTGGPETQYF
TRBJ1-2,few,.,TRBV11-2,TGTGCCAGCAGCTTAGATCAGACCGGCTACACCTTC,CASSLDQTGYTF
TRBJ2-3,few,.,TRBV12-3/TRBV12-4,TGTGCCAGCAGGGAGGGCGTTACAGATACGCAGTATTTT,CASREGVTDTQYF
TRBJ2-1,.,.,TRBV12-3/TRBV12-4,TGTGCCAGCAGTTTAGCGGCCGGACCCCAGTTCTTC,CASSLAAGPQFF
TRBJ1-2,.,.,TRBV3-1,TGTGCCCGCAGCCAGGACATAGGGCCAGGGGTTGATGGCTACACCTTC,CARSQDIGPGVDGYTF
TRBJ2-5,.,.,TRBV10-3,TGTGCCATCAGTGGGTCTGGCCTTCTGGGAGAGGAGACCCAGTACTTC,CAISGSGLLGEETQYF
TRBJ1-2,.,.,TRBV7-9,TGTGCCAGCAGCCCAACGGGTTACGATTGGAGTGGCTACACCTTC,CASSPTGYDWSGYTF
TRBJ1-2,.,.,TRBV4-3,TGCGCCAGCGGGGCGGGCGGCTACACCTTC,CASGAGGYTF
TRBJ1-1,few,.,TRBV4-2,TGTGCCAGCAGCCAAGAAGGCAGGGAGGACACTGAAGCTTTCTTT,CASSQEGREDTEAFF
TRBJ2-1,.,.,TRBV6-2/TRBV6-3,TGTGCCTCCGTGGTAGGGTACTCCTACAATGAGCAGTTCTTC,CASVVGYSYNEQFF
TRBJ2-1,.,TRBD2,TRBV11-2,TGCGCCAGCAGCTTAGCCCCTAGCGGGGCCTCTAATGAGCAGTTCTTC,CASSLAPSGASNEQFF
TRBJ2-5,.,.,TRBV27,TGTGCCAGCCGGGACATTAGTAAAGAGACCCAGTACTTC,CASRDISKETQYF
TRBJ1-1,.,.,TRBV20-1,TGCAGTGCTCAATTTCAGGGTACTGAAGCTTTCTTT,CSAQFQGTEAFF
TRBJ1-2,.,TRBD1,TRBV10-3,TGTGCCATCAACCTGGGACAGGAAGGCGGCTACACCTTC,CAINLGQEGGYTF
TRBJ2-7,few,.,TRBV11-1,TGTGCCAGCAGCTCCTTCCTAACCTACGAGCAGTACTTC,CASSSFLTYEQYF
TRBJ2-6,.,.,TRBV7-9,TGTGCCAGCACCTACCTTGGGGCCAACGTCCTGACTTTC,CASTYLGANVLTF
TRBJ1-2,.,TRBD1,TRBV12-5,TGTGTTAGTGGTCCCGGACAGGGAGACAACTATGGCTACACCTTC,CVSGPGQGDNYGYTF
TRBJ2-5,few,.,TRBV7-8,TGTGCCAGCAGAAGACTAGGGCGGAGGGAGCAGTACTTC,CASRRLGRREQYF
TRBJ2-3,.,.,TRBV29-1,TGCAGCGTTGATATGGCCCTAGGTTGGAGCACAGATACGCAGTATTTT,CSVDMALGWSTDTQYF
TRBJ1-1,.,.,TRBV5-1,TGCGCCAGCAGCTTGGCCCTGACTCGGGATCAGATCACTGAAGCTTTCTTT,CASSLALTRDQITEAFF
TRBJ2-2,.,.,TRBV7-3,TGTGCCAGCAGCTTCGGGGGGCAGGCTCACACCGGGGAGCTGTTTTTT,CASSFGGQAHTGELFF